The subject of this entry is one TCR beta chain. Original handling: Amplification with reference gene primers provided the estimates of nucleated cell counts. Only in-frame clones appear in the TCRdb table, and some are missing; sequencing was by immunoSEQ multiplex PCR. That table furnishes V, J and clone size, whereas the DNA furnished D and trimming. The repertoire holds fewer than 70,000 clones, with 80% to 90% as singletons. This entry belongs to a study of blood T cell repertoires in COVID-19. About the research overall: Researchers got acute and convalescent COVID-19 samples from the United States, Italy and Spain. Sources were T cells, B-cell-depleted T cells, or PBMCs; the material itself was cDNA or gDNA.

Material: peripheral blood. The TCR comes from a woman aged 70-85 years with active COVID-19.

The chain's CDR3 is CASSLGQDITNYGYTF. The DNA of the CDR3 is TGTGCCAGCAGTCTTGGACAGGATATTACTAACTATGGCTACACCTTC. This sequence joins TRBV6-2 or TRBV6-3 and TRBJ1-2, with 7 positions matching TRBD1. CDR3 length: 16 residues. Germline values: CDR1 MNHEY, CDR2 SVGEGT. The trim removed 5 bases at V and 0 bases at J, leaving 9 bases unmatched.